This T cell receptor (beta chain) stems from a study of Ad26.COV2.S vaccination and SARS-CoV-2 variants. Of note for this clone: The same CDR3 arises from other DNA sequences in this sample as well.

Only in-frame clones appear in the TCRdb table, and some are missing; sequencing was by immunoSEQ multiplex PCR. The table has around 300,000 clones, roughly 90% seen once. Stated treatment: roughly 20 received Ad26.COV2.S at low or high dose, single or two shots; roughly 5 received placebo; per-sample allocation not given. Sampling took place 63 days after the first vaccine or placebo injection. The receptor was derived from a person aged 18-60 years who received the Ad26.COV2.S COVID-19 vaccine or a placebo. Sample: peripheral blood, taken in a trial of Ad26.COV2.S vaccine versus placebo.

CDR3 bases: TGTGCCAGCAGCGTCGCAAGCAATCAGCCCCAGCATTTT. Its protein product is CASSVASNQPQHF. The chain employs TRBV9 and TRBJ1-5; D not resolved. CDR3 length: 13 residues. Germline V lookup: CDR1 SGDLS, CDR2 YYNGEE. V was pared by 2 bases and J by 1 base, with 4 bases between. The whole variable domain, remainder taken from reference TRBV9 and TRBJ1-5, is DSGVTQTPKHLITATGQRVTLRCSPRSGDLSVYWYQQSLDQGLQFLIQYYNGEERAKGNILERFSAQQFPDLHSELNLSSLELGDSALYFCASSVASNQPQHFGDGTRLSIL.